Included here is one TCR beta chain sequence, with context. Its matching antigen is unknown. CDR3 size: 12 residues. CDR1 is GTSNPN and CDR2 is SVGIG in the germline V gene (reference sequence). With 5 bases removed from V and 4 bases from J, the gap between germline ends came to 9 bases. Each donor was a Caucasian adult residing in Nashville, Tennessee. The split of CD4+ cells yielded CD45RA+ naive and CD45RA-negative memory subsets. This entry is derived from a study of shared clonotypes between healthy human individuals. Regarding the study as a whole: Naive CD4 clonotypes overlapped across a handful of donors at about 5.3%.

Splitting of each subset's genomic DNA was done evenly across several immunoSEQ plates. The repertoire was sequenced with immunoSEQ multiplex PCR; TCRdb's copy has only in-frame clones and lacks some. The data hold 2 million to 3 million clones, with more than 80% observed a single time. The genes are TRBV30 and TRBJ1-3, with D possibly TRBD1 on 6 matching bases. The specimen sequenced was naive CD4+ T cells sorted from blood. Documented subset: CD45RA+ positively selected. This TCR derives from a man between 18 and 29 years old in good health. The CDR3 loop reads CAWAGEGNTIYF. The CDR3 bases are TGTGCCTGGGCAGGGGAAGGAAACACCATATATTTT.